These 24 T cell receptor beta chains were all obtained from the same sample, sequenced in a study of cytomegalovirus exposure and HLA in healthy donors. PCR amplification relied on 60 Vbeta primers (plus 13 Jbeta primers). Profiled with immunoSEQ multiplex PCR; TCRdb holds only in-frame clones, not every one. The sample lists 150,000 to 200,000 clones; roughly 85% were seen once. Sequencing was done on a sample of PBMCs. These receptors originate from a man between 18 and 29 years old in good health and CMV-seropositive.

The chain employs TRBV5-1 and TRBJ1-1, with 7 bases aligning to TRBD1. Germline lookup yields CDR1 SGHRS and CDR2 YFSETQ. Trimming cost V 0 bases and J 5 bases; bases outside gene matches: 7. The CDR3 length is 15 residues. The CDR3 reads CASSLGDRDNTEAFF. CDR3 in DNA: TGCGCCAGCAGCTTGGGCGACAGGGATAATACTGAAGCTTTCTTT.

The chain is built from TRBV6-5 and TRBJ2-1, with a tentative D call TRBD2 (6 bases). V was trimmed by 6 bases and J by 0 bases, leaving 9 bases between them. This CDR3 region has 14 residues. The V gene's germline CDR1 is MNHEY and CDR2 SVGAGI. The CDR3 sequence is CASREGSSYNEQFF. CDR3 sequence (DNA): TGTGCCAGCAGGGAGGGCAGCTCCTACAATGAGCAGTTCTTC.

This sequence joins TRBV5-1 and TRBJ2-2; TRBD1 matches 10 bases. Germline trimming cut 4 bases from V and 5 bases from J; bases unmatched to any gene: 8. Germline CDR1 is SGHRS and CDR2 is YFSETQ. This CDR3 region has 16 residues. The CDR3 bases are TGCGCCAGCAGCGTAGACAGGGGGCTCGTAACCGGGGAGCTGTTTTTT. This sequence encodes CASSVDRGLVTGELFF. Combining the CDR3 with reference TRBV5-1 and TRBJ2-2 gives the whole variable domain KAGVTQTPRYLIKTRGQQVTLSCSPISGHRSVSWYQQTPGQGLQFLFEYFSETQRNKGNFPGRFSGRQFSNSRSEMNVSTLELGDSALYLCASSVDRGLVTGELFFGEGSRLTVL.

This rearrangement joins TRBV27 to TRBJ1-1; D is ambiguous. The CDR3 has 13 residues. The V gene's germline CDR1 is MNHEY and CDR2 SMNVEV (reference sequence). V was clipped by 2 bases and J by 0 bases, with 4 bases between them. The CDR3, as DNA: TGTGCCAGCAGTTTAACGGTGAACACTGAAGCTTTCTTT. Protein sequence: CASSLTVNTEAFF.

The V and J genes are TRBV5-3 and TRBJ2-7; no clear D gene. TRBV5-3 is an open reading frame, and its role is uncertain. Trimming removed 4 bases from V and 5 bases from J, with 10 bases in between. This CDR3 has 12 amino acids. This CDR3 reads CARSPPEDEQYF. CDR3 DNA sequence: TGTGCCAGAAGCCCACCTGAGGACGAGCAGTACTTC.

J is TRBJ1-1 and V is TRBV7-9, with D perhaps matching TRBD1 (5 bases). Germline V gene data show CDR1 as SEHNR and CDR2 as FQNEAQ (reference sequence). This CDR3 is built from 12 residues. V dropped 1 base and J dropped 12 bases, with 12 bases sitting between them. Here the CDR3 reads CASSLEPGKTFF. Here the CDR3 DNA reads TGTGCCAGCAGCTTAGAGCCAGGGAAAACTTTCTTT.

The V and J genes are TRBV28 and TRBJ1-5; D is unclear. V lost 6 bases and J 0 bases, leaving 12 bases between the germline ends. From germline, CDR1 is MDHEN and CDR2 SYDVKM. CDR3 size: 15 residues. Here the CDR3 reads CASSPQRNSNQPQHF. In DNA, the CDR3 is TGTGCCAGCAGCCCTCAGAGGAATAGCAATCAGCCCCAGCATTTT.

This rearrangement joins TRBV10-3 to TRBJ1-1; D is unclear. The V gene's germline CDR1 is ENHRY and CDR2 SYGVKD. The CDR3 length is 12 residues. Trimming pared 4 bases from V and 0 bases from J, leaving 3 bases between. The CDR3, as DNA: TGTGCCATCAGTGGGCTGAACACTGAAGCTTTCTTT. Its translation is CAISGLNTEAFF.

This chain uses TRBV7-6 with TRBJ1-3; D is ambiguous. This CDR3 region has 15 residues. Germline V gene lookup returns CDR1 SGHVS and CDR2 FNYEAQ. The germline V and J ends were trimmed by 4 bases and 0 bases, with 10 bases remaining between them. CDR3 sequence reads: CASSSAALSGNTIYF. For the CDR3, the DNA is TGTGCCAGCAGCTCAGCGGCCCTCTCTGGAAACACCATATATTTT.

V gene TRBV28 combines with J gene TRBJ2-7; D is possibly TRBD1 (5 bases). V was cut by 3 bases and J by 3 bases, with 12 bases left in between. The CDR3 length is 14 residues. The germline V gene encodes CDR1 MDHEN and CDR2 SYDVKM. CDR3 coding DNA: TGTGCCAGCAGTTTGGGCAGGGTCGGCTACGAGCAGTACTTC. Protein sequence: CASSLGRVGYEQYF.

This clone was counted a few times. This chain links TRBV7-2 with TRBJ1-4; 9 bases agree with TRBD1. CDR3 size: 13 residues. V shed 4 bases, J shed 8 bases, and the junction held 2 bases outside the gene matches. Germline CDR1 is SGHTA and CDR2 is FQGNSA. The chain's CDR3 is CASSSTGGEKLFF. In DNA, the CDR3 is TGTGCCAGCAGCTCGACAGGGGGAGAAAAACTGTTTTTT.

V is TRBV2 and J is TRBJ2-2; 12 nucleotides line up with TRBD1. The CDR3 covers 14 residues. From germline, CDR1 is SNHLY and CDR2 FYNNEI. V lost 6 bases, J lost 8 bases, and 4 bases stayed unmatched. The CDR3 protein is CASRPGQGAGELFF. The CDR3, as DNA: TGTGCCAGCAGACCGGGACAGGGGGCGGGGGAGCTGTTTTTT.

The chain is built from TRBV5-5 and TRBJ1-2; TRBD1 matches 11 bases. The CDR3 spans 13 residues. Per germline, CDR1 SGHKS and CDR2 YYEKEE (reference sequence). V lost 5 bases to trimming and J lost 4 bases; unmatched junction nucleotides: 1. CDR3 in DNA: TGTGCCAGCAGTGGACAGGGGGCCTATGGCTACACCTTC. It codes for CASSGQGAYGYTF.

This clone occurred once. V usage is TRBV30 and J usage is TRBJ2-7; D is possibly TRBD1 (6 bases). The CDR3 is 12 residues long. Germline V gene sequence: CDR1 GTSNPN, CDR2 SVGIG (reference sequence). The V end lost 2 bases, the J end lost 4 bases, and 9 bases lay between the germline ends. DNA for the CDR3: TGTGCCTGGAGTCCTACAGGGTACGAGCAGTACTTC. Protein product: CAWSPTGYEQYF. Together with reference TRBV30 and TRBJ2-7, the CDR3 gives the full variable domain: SQTIHQWPATLVQPVGSPLSLECTVEGTSNPNLYWYRQAAGRGLQLLFYSVGIGQISSEVPQNLSASRPQDRQFILSSKKLLLSDSGFYLCAWSPTGYEQYFGPGTRLTVT.

This chain links TRBV9 with TRBJ1-2; D remains ambiguous. CDR3 length: 17 amino acids. CDR1 is SGDLS, CDR2 YYNGEE, per germline. V was pared by 0 bases and J by 0 bases, with 15 bases between. CDR3 sequence (DNA): TGTGCCAGCAGCGTAGGGGCAGGCGCTATGTCTAACTATGGCTACACCTTC. Its translation: CASSVGAGAMSNYGYTF.

This chain joins TRBV7-8 and TRBJ1-4; 7 nucleotides align to TRBD1. With 0 bases clipped from V and 1 base from J, the junction kept 5 bases outside the gene matches. The CDR3 covers 17 residues. From germline, CDR1 is SGHVS and CDR2 FQNEAQ. In DNA, the CDR3 is TGTGCCAGCAGCTTAGCGAGGGGGCGCGGAACTAATGAAAAACTGTTTTTT. This gives the protein CASSLARGRGTNEKLFF.

V gene TRBV28 combines with J gene TRBJ2-2; unclear D gene. The CDR3 totals 14 residues. Germline V gives CDR1 MDHEN, CDR2 SYDVKM. V was clipped by 5 bases and J by 5 bases, with 12 bases between them. The DNA of the CDR3 is TGTGCCAGCAGTCCACACACTATAACCGGGGAGCTGTTTTTT. Translation: CASSPHTITGELFF.

The V gene is TRBV2, the J gene TRBJ2-5, with D possibly matching TRBD2 (6 bases). Germline CDR1 SNHLY, CDR2 FYNNEI. This CDR3 spans 13 amino acids. V shed 9 bases and J shed 4 bases, with 15 bases lying between them. As DNA, the CDR3 is TGTGCCAGGGGGGAGGATGTTGGAGAGACCCAGTACTTC. This translates into CARGEDVGETQYF.

The V call is TRBV5-5, the J call TRBJ2-6, with 7 bases that match TRBD1. Germline V gene lookup returns CDR1 SGHKS and CDR2 YYEKEE (reference sequence). The length of the CDR3 is 17 residues. V gave up 4 bases and J gave up 4 bases; unmatched junction bases: 11. The CDR3, as DNA: TGTGCCAGCAGCCCAGGGACAGACTTCCTCGGGGCCAACGTCCTGACTTTC. It is translated as CASSPGTDFLGANVLTF.

V and J are TRBV15 and TRBJ1-2; 9 bases match TRBD1. The J segment lost 5 bases and the V segment lost 5 bases, leaving 3 bases of the junction unmatched. CDR1 LNHNV and CDR2 YYDKDF come from the germline V gene (reference sequence). The CDR3 covers 13 residues. In nucleotides, the CDR3 is TGTGCCACCAGCGTAGGGACAGGGTATGGCTACACCTTC. As protein: CATSVGTGYGYTF.

This chain connects TRBV11-2 to TRBJ1-5; tentative D call: TRBD1 (5 bases). CDR1 SGHAT and CDR2 FQNNGV come from the germline V gene. The CDR3 covers 14 residues. Deletions cut 4 bases from V and 7 bases from J, with 14 bases between. The CDR3 nucleotides are TGTGCCAGCAGCTATGGTGGGGGGACCCAGCCCCAGCATTTT. The encoded protein is CASSYGGGTQPQHF.

This clone was seen a few times. The rearrangement joins TRBV18 to TRBJ1-1; D ambiguous. Trimming removed 2 bases from V and 11 bases from J, with 15 bases in between. Germline V CDR1 and CDR2: KGHSH, LQKENI. The CDR3 covers 13 residues. This chain's CDR3 is CASSPTSDPPAFF. CDR3 nucleotide sequence: TGTGCCAGCTCACCAACAAGTGATCCCCCGGCTTTCTTT.

The rearrangement links TRBV7-8 to TRBJ1-1; weak D call: TRBD1 (5 bases). Trimming removed 5 bases at V and 6 bases at J, with 16 bases between. Looked up from germline, CDR1 is SGHVS and CDR2 is FQNEAQ. The CDR3 totals 14 residues. The CDR3 DNA is TGTGCCAGCAGCCCCAGGGAGGAGATGGCTGAAGCTTTCTTT. The encoded protein is CASSPREEMAEAFF. Combining the CDR3 with reference TRBV7-8 and TRBJ1-1 gives the whole variable domain GAGVSQSPRYKVAKRGQDVALRCDPISGHVSLFWYQQALGQGPEFLTYFQNEAQLDKSGLPSDRFFAERPEGSVSTLKIQRTQQEDSAVYLCASSPREEMAEAFFGQGTRLTVV.

This clone was seen a few times. The rearrangement joins TRBV27 to TRBJ2-2; D is perhaps TRBD2 (6 bases). CDR3 length equals 16 residues. Trimming removed 2 bases from V and 3 bases from J, with 13 bases in between. Germline assignment: CDR1 MNHEY and CDR2 SMNVEV (reference sequence). CDR3 sequence reads: CASSLEWGDYTGELFF. The CDR3 DNA is TGTGCCAGCAGTTTAGAGTGGGGGGACTACACCGGGGAGCTGTTTTTT.